The entry below gives a single TCR beta chain sequence along with its context. PCR involved 60 Vbeta and 13 Jbeta primers. Clones were sequenced by immunoSEQ multiplex PCR, and TCRdb holds only the in-frame ones, with some missing. The sample consists of 100,000 to 150,000 clones, around 77% of them appearing once. CDR1 is MDHEN and CDR2 is SYDVKM in the germline V gene. With V trimmed by 7 bases and J by 4 bases, 5 bases remained unmatched. CDR3 length: 14 amino acids. The source of the sample is a study of cytomegalovirus exposure and HLA in healthy donors. This rearrangement joins TRBV28 to TRBJ2-7; 12 bases align to TRBD2. The specimen sequenced was PBMCs. The clonotype was recovered from a woman in her thirties or forties in good health and CMV-seropositive. The CDR3 sequence is CASTGLAGSYEQYF. For the CDR3, the DNA is TGTGCCAGCACCGGACTAGCGGGAAGTTACGAGCAGTACTTC.